This entry lists 17 T cell receptor beta chains sequenced from one sample in a study of blood T cells in healthy people across ages. A second PCR of 7 to 11 cycles used a sample-barcoded 5' primer and a J-beta primer mix. MiXCR, applied by TCRdb to the 5' RACE reads, yields one record per CDR3 protein. The repertoire consists of roughly 1,700,000 distinct CDR3 sequences, with 28% occurring once and the leading ten covering 7.7%. The sample comprised blood. The receptors here all came from a woman under 40 in good health.

The rearrangement uses TRBV12-3 or TRBV12-4 and TRBJ1-4, with 10 positions matching TRBD1. The CDR3 is 14 residues long. V lost 4 bases and J lost 6; bases outside the gene matches: 2. The CDR3 loop reads CASSWTGGDEKLFF. CDR3 sequence (DNA): TGTGCCAGCAGTTGGACAGGGGGAGATGAAAAACTGTTTTTT.

The chain couples TRBV29-1 to TRBJ2-4, with 12 bases matching TRBD2. This CDR3 spans 15 amino acids. Germline assignment: CDR1 SQVTM and CDR2 ANQGSEA. V was clipped by 5 bases and J by 13 bases; unmatched bases: 15. The CDR3 DNA is TGCAGCGTTAAAATGACTAGCGGGAGCCACAATGAGCAGTACTTC. Translation: CSVKMTSGSHNEQYF.

The V gene is TRBV5-1, the J gene TRBJ2-5, with D possibly matching TRBD2 (5 bases). V was trimmed by 4 bases and J by 5 bases, leaving 15 bases between them. CDR3 length: 14 amino acids. Germline CDR1 and CDR2: SGHRS and YFSETQ. In DNA, the CDR3 is TGCGCCAGCAGCCCCGGGGAGTTGAGGGAGACCCAGTACTTC. Translating gives CASSPGELRETQYF.

This clonotype was seen a few times. The chain links TRBV13 to TRBJ2-7; TRBD1 is a possible D gene (5 bases). The CDR3 has 15 residues. Deletions cut 4 bases from V and 0 bases from J, with 13 bases between. Germline V gene lookup returns CDR1 PRHDT and CDR2 FYEKMQ (reference sequence). The CDR3, as DNA: TGTGCCAGCAGCTCGTTGGGGCAAAGCTCCTACGAGCAGTACTTC. Amino acid sequence: CASSSLGQSSYEQYF.

This clonotype has just a few counts. The rearrangement links TRBV20-1 to TRBJ2-2; 7 bases are a match to TRBD2. The CDR3 totals 14 residues. Germline CDR1 and CDR2: DFQATT and SNEGSKA (reference sequence). Trimming removed 6 bases from V and 7 bases from J; junction bases left unmatched: 11. The CDR3 coding sequence is TGCAGTGCCAAGCGGGGTGGGCAGGACGGGGAGCTGTTTTTT. It yields the protein CSAKRGGQDGELFF.

About this clonotype itself: A much larger clonotype is one base distant, so this may be a read error. The V call is TRBV20-1, the J call TRBJ2-7; 11 nucleotides agree with TRBD2. The CDR3 totals 15 residues. CDR1 is DFQATT, CDR2 SNEGSKA, per germline (reference sequence). Trimming removed 6 bases from V and 4 bases from J; junction bases left unmatched: 11. This CDR3 reads CSAPVLAGGCYEQYF. The CDR3 DNA is TGCAGTGCCCCGGTCCTAGCGGGAGGATGTTACGAGCAGTACTTC.

This clonotype was detected ten times or more. The rearrangement links TRBV27 to TRBJ2-7, with D unresolved. The germline CDR1 and CDR2 sequences are MNHEY and SMNVEV (reference sequence). V was trimmed by 6 bases and J by 1 base, leaving 10 bases between them. This CDR3 spans 13 amino acids. The CDR3 protein is CASSWAVSYEQYF. The CDR3 DNA reads as TGTGCCAGCAGCTGGGCAGTTTCCTACGAGCAGTACTTC.

This clonotype was seen repeatedly, ten times or more. The germline gene is not matched at one end of the junction; a read error may be the cause. The V call is TRBV12-3 or TRBV12-4, the J call TRBJ2-5; D is possibly TRBD1 (6 bases). The CDR3 totals 14 residues. CDR3 in DNA: TGTGCCAGCAGCTTAGGGACAACCCAAGAGACCCAGTACTTC. This codes for CASSLGTTQETQYF.

This clonotype was observed many times. V usage is TRBV5-6 and J usage is TRBJ2-1; D is possibly TRBD1 (6 bases). Germline CDR1 and CDR2: SGHDT and YYEEEE. The V end lost 2 bases, the J end lost 3 bases, and 12 bases lay between the germline ends. The CDR3 consists of 15 residues. Here the CDR3 DNA reads TGTGCCAGCAGCTTAGGACAGCGTAGCTACAATGAGCAGTTCTTC. Its protein is CASSLGQRSYNEQFF.

The rearrangement links TRBV18 to TRBJ1-6; D is perhaps TRBD1 (6 bases). Trimming removed 6 bases at V and 7 bases at J, with 16 bases between. Germline loops: CDR1 KGHSH, CDR2 LQKENI. The CDR3 spans 15 residues. This chain's CDR3 is CASSIQGLGNSPLHF. In nucleotides, the CDR3 is TGTGCCAGCTCTATACAGGGTCTCGGGAATTCACCCCTCCACTTT.

This clonotype was counted at least ten times. The V gene is TRBV6-5, the J gene TRBJ2-5; D remains unclear. The CDR3 totals 11 residues. V lost 2 bases to trimming and J lost 6 bases, with 4 bases between them. Germline assignment: CDR1 MNHEY and CDR2 SVGAGI. The CDR3 region is CASSYRQTQYF. The CDR3 DNA sequence: TGTGCCAGCAGTTACCGTCAGACCCAGTACTTC.

This clonotype has just a few counts. V and J are TRBV4-1 and TRBJ1-2; D gene ambiguous. The V end was cut by 2 bases, the J end by 0 bases, with 10 bases between. This CDR3 has 15 amino acids. Per the germline V gene, CDR1 is MGHRA and CDR2 is YSYEKL. The CDR3 is CASSQTPHSNYGYTF. The CDR3 DNA is TGCGCCAGCAGCCAAACCCCTCATTCTAACTATGGCTACACCTTC.

The chain links TRBV28 to TRBJ1-6; no clear D gene. Per the germline V gene, CDR1 is MDHEN and CDR2 is SYDVKM. The CDR3 contains 14 residues. V was shortened by 3 bases and J by 4 bases, with 7 bases between the two germline ends. The CDR3 loop reads CASSLRRYNSPLHF. In DNA, the CDR3 is TGTGCCAGCAGTTTGCGGCGGTATAATTCACCCCTCCACTTT.

V and J are TRBV6-6 and TRBJ2-1, with 7 bases lining up with TRBD1. CDR1 MNHNY and CDR2 SVGAGI come from the germline V gene (reference sequence). This CDR3 spans 15 amino acids. The V gene end was trimmed by 6 bases and the J gene end by 6 bases; junction bases not matched to a gene: 11. For the CDR3, the DNA is TGTGCCAGCAGCCTCGGACAGGCGAGGTCCAATGAGCAGTTCTTC. Its translation is CASSLGQARSNEQFF.

Details on this clonotype: The junction shows a germline mismatch at one end, possibly a read error. Here the CDR3 reads CASSPRPSGGADERFF. CDR3 bases: TGTGCCAGCAGCCCGCGGCCAAGCGGGGGGGCAGATGAGCGGTTCTTC. The gene calls are TRBV7-3 and TRBJ2-1, with 10 nucleotides matching TRBD2. CDR1 is SGHTA and CDR2 is FQGTGA in the germline V gene. The CDR3 is 16 residues long. Combining the CDR3 with reference TRBV7-3 and TRBJ2-1 gives the whole variable domain GAGVSQTPSNKVTEKGKYVELRCDPISGHTALYWYRQSLGQGPEFLIYFQGTGAADDSGLPNDRFFAVRPEGSVSTLKIQRTERGDSAVYLCASSPRPSGGADERFFGPGTRLTVL.

V gene TRBV19 combines with J gene TRBJ2-3; 14 nucleotides align to TRBD2. Unmatched junction bases numbered 7, after V lost 6 bases and J lost 5 bases. This CDR3 comprises 16 residues. From germline, CDR1 is LNHDA and CDR2 SQIVND (reference sequence). This chain's CDR3 is CASRRTSGRWIDTQYF. The CDR3 nucleotides are TGTGCCAGTAGGAGGACTAGCGGGAGGTGGATAGATACGCAGTATTTT.

This chain uses TRBV18 with TRBJ2-1; D is ambiguous. The CDR3 spans 15 residues. Germline loops: CDR1 KGHSH, CDR2 LQKENI. V was cut by 2 bases and J by 13 bases, with 21 bases left in between. CDR3 DNA sequence: TGTGCCAGCTCACCAAGTCCTTCGGCGTTGGAGACCCAGTTCTTC. Translated: CASSPSPSALETQFF.